The 10 T cell receptor beta chains reported below all come from one sample, sequenced in a study of CD8 T cells in ankylosing spondylitis. TCRdb re-called the 5' RACE reads through MiXCR, storing one row per CDR3 protein. The sample has 340,000 or so distinct CDR3 sequences, 14% to 15% seen once. Sample: blood, either unsorted or a sorted T cell fraction (not recorded which). These receptor sequences come from a male donor with ankylosing spondylitis or in good health (not recorded which).

J is TRBJ2-1 and V is TRBV29-1, with D perhaps TRBD2 (5 bases). This CDR3 is 10 amino acids long. Trimming shortened V by 5 bases and J by 9 bases, and 8 bases separated the two germline ends. Germline V gene lookup returns CDR1 SQVTM and CDR2 ANQGSEA. The CDR3 sequence: CSVRESEQFF. Here the CDR3 DNA reads TGCAGCGTTCGGGAATCTGAGCAGTTCTTC.

This clonotype was counted a few times. The chain employs TRBV5-1 and TRBJ2-1, with D perhaps TRBD1 or TRBD2 (5 bases each). Germline loops: CDR1 SGHRS, CDR2 YFSETQ. Trimming stripped 2 bases from V and 13 bases from J, with 25 bases between. The CDR3 runs to 16 residues. CDR3 in amino acids: CASSFIVGGPQLPQFF. CDR3 sequence (DNA): TGCGCCAGCAGCTTTATCGTTGGGGGACCACAACTACCTCAGTTCTTC. The whole variable domain, filled in from reference TRBV5-1 and TRBJ2-1, reads KAGVTQTPRYLIKTRGQQVTLSCSPISGHRSVSWYQQTPGQGLQFLFEYFSETQRNKGNFPGRFSGRQFSNSRSEMNVSTLELGDSALYLCASSFIVGGPQLPQFFGPGTRLTVL.

This clonotype was picked up many times. The chain employs TRBV12-3 or TRBV12-4 and TRBJ1-4; perhaps TRBD1 as D (5 bases). The V end lost 5 bases, the J end lost 14 bases, and 21 bases lay between the germline ends. The CDR3 has 14 amino acids. CDR3 bases: TGTGCCAGCAGTCTACGGGACGGCGGAGTTGGGCTGTTTTTT. Translating gives CASSLRDGGVGLFF.

This clonotype turned up a few times. V usage is TRBV5-1 and J usage is TRBJ1-5; possibly TRBD1 for D (5 bases). The CDR3 length is 17 residues. V was trimmed by 5 bases and J by 2 bases, leaving 20 bases between them. Germline assignment: CDR1 SGHRS and CDR2 YFSETQ. The CDR3 spells CASRGREGRGGNQPQHF. For the CDR3, the DNA is TGCGCCAGCAGGGGCAGGGAGGGTCGAGGTGGCAATCAGCCCCAGCATTTT. Using reference TRBV5-1 and TRBJ1-5 for the parts outside the CDR3, the full variable domain is KAGVTQTPRYLIKTRGQQVTLSCSPISGHRSVSWYQQTPGQGLQFLFEYFSETQRNKGNFPGRFSGRQFSNSRSEMNVSTLELGDSALYLCASRGREGRGGNQPQHFGDGTRLSIL.

This clonotype has more than one count but fewer than ten. The chain carries TRBV20-1 and TRBJ2-2; 12 bases align to TRBD2. From germline, CDR1 is DFQATT and CDR2 SNEGSKA (reference sequence). The CDR3 consists of 17 residues. The junction had 7 bases not matched to a gene; V was cut back by 4 bases and J by 1 base. CDR3 in amino acids: CSAKRTSGDLNTGELFF. For the CDR3, the DNA is TGCAGTGCTAAACGGACTAGCGGGGACCTGAACACCGGGGAGCTGTTTTTT.

The V and J genes are TRBV4-1 and TRBJ1-4; 9 bases line up with TRBD1. The CDR3 is 14 amino acids. Per the germline V gene, CDR1 is MGHRA and CDR2 is YSYEKL. Germline trimming cut 6 bases from V and 7 bases from J; bases unmatched to any gene: 6. The DNA of the CDR3 is TGCGCCAGCAGTCCGGACAGGGGCGTTGAAAAACTGTTTTTT. Translated, it gives CASSPDRGVEKLFF.

The gene calls are TRBV21-1 and TRBJ2-7; no DNA check was done on the table's D call, TRBD2. TRBV21-1 is deemed a pseudogene. The CDR3 totals 16 residues. Here the CDR3 reads CASNTVRETSSYEQYF. DNA of the CDR3: TGTGCCAGCAATACAGTAAGGGAGACTAGCTCCTACGAGCAGTACTTC.

This clonotype was seen only a few times. This chain joins TRBV5-6 and TRBJ1-4; unclear D gene. Trimming took off 0 bases at V and 3 bases at J, with 9 bases between the two ends. Germline V gives CDR1 SGHDT, CDR2 YYEEEE. This CDR3 comprises 15 residues. CDR3 nucleotides: TGTGCCAGCAGCTTGGGGGGAGTAGCTAATGAAAAACTGTTTTTT. Translated: CASSLGGVANEKLFF.

This chain uses TRBV6-1 with TRBJ2-3, with TRBD1 matching over 10 bases. V dropped 6 bases and J dropped 4; count of bases not matched to a gene: 13. Per germline, CDR1 MNHNS and CDR2 SASEGT. The CDR3 totals 17 residues. CDR3 loop: CASSDVGTGEFPDTQYF. CDR3 bases: TGTGCCAGCAGCGACGTTGGGACAGGGGAATTTCCAGATACGCAGTATTTT.

The chain employs TRBV25-1 and TRBJ2-1; D gene unclear. Trimming cost V 2 bases and J 9 bases, with 5 bases left between them. Germline lookup yields CDR1 MGHDK and CDR2 SYGVNS. CDR3 size: 11 residues. This CDR3 is CASSERFEQFF. The CDR3 DNA reads as TGTGCCAGCAGTGAAAGGTTTGAGCAGTTCTTC. Variable domain in full (rest from reference TRBV25-1 and TRBJ2-1): EADIYQTPRYLVIGTGKKITLECSQTMGHDKMYWYQQDPGMELHLIHYSYGVNSTEKGDLSSESTVSRIRTEHFPLTLESARPSHTSQYLCASSERFEQFFGPGTRLTVL.